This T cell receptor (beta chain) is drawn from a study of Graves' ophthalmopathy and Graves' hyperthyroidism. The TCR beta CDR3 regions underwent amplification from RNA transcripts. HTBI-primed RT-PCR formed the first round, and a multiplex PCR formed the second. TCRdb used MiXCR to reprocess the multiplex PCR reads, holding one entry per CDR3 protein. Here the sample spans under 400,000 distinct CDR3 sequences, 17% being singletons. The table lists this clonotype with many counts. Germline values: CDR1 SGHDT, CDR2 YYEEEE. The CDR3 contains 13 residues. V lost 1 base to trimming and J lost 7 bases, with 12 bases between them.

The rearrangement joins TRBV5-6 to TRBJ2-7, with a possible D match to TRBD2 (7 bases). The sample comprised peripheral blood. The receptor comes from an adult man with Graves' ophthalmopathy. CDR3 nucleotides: TGTGCCAGCAGCTTGCTCAGGGGAGGGGAGCAGTACTTC. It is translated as CASSLLRGGEQYF.